This T cell receptor (beta chain) was identified during a study of response to subunit inactivated influenza vaccine. The CDR3 runs to 16 residues. The germline CDR1 and CDR2 sequences are SGHVS and FNYEAQ. V lost 5 bases to trimming and J lost 3 bases; unmatched junction nucleotides: 8. TCRdb re-called the RT-PCR reads with MiXCR, one entry per CDR3 protein. The table shows some 480,000 distinct CDR3 sequences, with approximately 11% occurring only once. Study findings and constraints: Authors suggested each seasonal influenza vaccination recruits few new T cells.

This clonotype was observed a few times. Its antigen is unidentified. The chain carries TRBV7-6 and TRBJ2-5, with 11 positions matching TRBD2. The sequences come from PBMCs from blood, collected roughly 45 days after vaccination. The clonotype originates from a man between 50 and 59 years old who received an inactivated influenza vaccine. The CDR3 DNA follows: TGTGCCAGCAGCCCCGGACCGGGACTAGCGGAAGAGACCCAGTACTTC. It specifies CASSPGPGLAEETQYF.